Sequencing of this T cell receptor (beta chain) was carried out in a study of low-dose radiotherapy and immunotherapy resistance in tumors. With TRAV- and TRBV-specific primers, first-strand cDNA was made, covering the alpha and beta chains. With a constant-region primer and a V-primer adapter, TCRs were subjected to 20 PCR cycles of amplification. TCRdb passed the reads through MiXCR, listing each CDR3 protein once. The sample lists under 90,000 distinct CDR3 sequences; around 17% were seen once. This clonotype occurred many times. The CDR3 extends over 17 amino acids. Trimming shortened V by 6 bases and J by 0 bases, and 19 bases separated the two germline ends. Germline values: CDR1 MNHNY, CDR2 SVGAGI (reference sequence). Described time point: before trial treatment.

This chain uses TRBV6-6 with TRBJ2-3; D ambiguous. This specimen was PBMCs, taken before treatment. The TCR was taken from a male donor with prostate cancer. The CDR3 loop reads CASSSLAWATSTDTQYF. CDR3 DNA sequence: TGTGCCAGCAGCTCCCTTGCTTGGGCGACTAGCACAGATACGCAGTATTTT.